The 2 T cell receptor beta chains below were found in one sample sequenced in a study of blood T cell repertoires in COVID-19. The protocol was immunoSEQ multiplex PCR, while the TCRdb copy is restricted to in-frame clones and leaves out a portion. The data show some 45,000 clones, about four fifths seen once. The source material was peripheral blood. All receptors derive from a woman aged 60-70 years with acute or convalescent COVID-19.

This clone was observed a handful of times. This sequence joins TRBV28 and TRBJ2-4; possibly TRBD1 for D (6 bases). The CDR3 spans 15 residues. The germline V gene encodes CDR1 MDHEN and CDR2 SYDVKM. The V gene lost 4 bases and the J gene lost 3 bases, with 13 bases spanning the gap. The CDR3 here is CASSSPWGRKNIQYF. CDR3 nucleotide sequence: TGTGCCAGCAGTTCGCCCTGGGGGCGCAAAAACATTCAGTACTTC.

The CDR3 sequence is CASSFQTAGQGVFIQYF. The CDR3 coding sequence is TGTGCCAGCAGCTTTCAGACCGCCGGACAGGGGGTTTTCATTCAGTACTTC. The chain couples TRBV5-8 to TRBJ2-4; 10 positions agree with TRBD1. J gave up 9 bases and V 2 bases, and 14 bases lay outside the gene matches. There are 17 residues in the CDR3. CDR1 is SGHTS, CDR2 YDEGEE, per germline.